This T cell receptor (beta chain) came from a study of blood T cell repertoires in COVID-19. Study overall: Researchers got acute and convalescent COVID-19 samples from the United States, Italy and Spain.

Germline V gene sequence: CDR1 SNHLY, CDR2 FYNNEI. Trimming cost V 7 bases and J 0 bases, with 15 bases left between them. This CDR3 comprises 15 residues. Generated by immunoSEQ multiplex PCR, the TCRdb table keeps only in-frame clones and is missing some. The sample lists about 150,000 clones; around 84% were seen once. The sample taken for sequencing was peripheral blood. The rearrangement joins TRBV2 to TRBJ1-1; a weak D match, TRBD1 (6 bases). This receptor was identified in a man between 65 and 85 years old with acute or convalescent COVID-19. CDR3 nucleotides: TGTGCCAGCACCAACGACAGGACCATGAACACTGAAGCTTTCTTT. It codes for CASTNDRTMNTEAFF.